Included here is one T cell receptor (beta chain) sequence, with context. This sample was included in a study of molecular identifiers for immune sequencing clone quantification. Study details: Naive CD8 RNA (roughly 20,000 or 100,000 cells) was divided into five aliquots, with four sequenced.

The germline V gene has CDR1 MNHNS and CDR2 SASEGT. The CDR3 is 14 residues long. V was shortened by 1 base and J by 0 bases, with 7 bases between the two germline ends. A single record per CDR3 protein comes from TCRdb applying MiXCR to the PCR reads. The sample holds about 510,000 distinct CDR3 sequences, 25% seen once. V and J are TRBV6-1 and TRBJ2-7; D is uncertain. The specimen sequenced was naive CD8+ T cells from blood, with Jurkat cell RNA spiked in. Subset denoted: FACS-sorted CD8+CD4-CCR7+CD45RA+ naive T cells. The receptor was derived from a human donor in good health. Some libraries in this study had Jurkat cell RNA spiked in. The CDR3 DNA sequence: TGTGCCAGCAGTGAAGTCAGGTACTCCTACGAGCAGTACTTC. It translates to CASSEVRYSYEQYF.